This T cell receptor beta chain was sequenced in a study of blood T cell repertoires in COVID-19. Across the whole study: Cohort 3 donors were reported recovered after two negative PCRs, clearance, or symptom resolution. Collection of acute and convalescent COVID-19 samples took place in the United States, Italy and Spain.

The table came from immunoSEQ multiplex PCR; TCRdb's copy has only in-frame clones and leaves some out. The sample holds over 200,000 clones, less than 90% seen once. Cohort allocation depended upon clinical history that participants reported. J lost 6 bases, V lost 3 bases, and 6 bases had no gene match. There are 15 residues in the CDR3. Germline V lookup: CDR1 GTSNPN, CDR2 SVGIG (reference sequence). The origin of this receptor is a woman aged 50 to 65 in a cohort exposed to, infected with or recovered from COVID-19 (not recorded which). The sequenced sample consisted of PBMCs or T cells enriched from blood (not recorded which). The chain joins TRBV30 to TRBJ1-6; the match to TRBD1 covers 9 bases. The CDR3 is CAWRRTGAPNSPLHF. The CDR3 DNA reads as TGTGCCTGGAGAAGGACAGGGGCCCCTAATTCACCCCTCCACTTT.